This is a list of T cell receptor beta chains from one sample in a study of blood T cell repertoires in COVID-19. Using immunoSEQ multiplex PCR, the repertoire was profiled, and TCRdb retains in-frame clones only, with some absent. The repertoire has tens of thousands of clones, over 80% of them found once; the top ten carry around 6.7%. Sequencing used peripheral blood. The receptors here all came from a woman of 80 years or more with active COVID-19. CDR3s leave out the opening cysteine and the closing phenylalanine or tryptophan. The D gene is left open where the match is weak.

J | D | V | CDR3
TRBJ2-1 | TRBD2 | TRBV27 | ASSLFSGRAGNEQF
TRBJ2-7 | . | TRBV5-1 | ASSLDSTSYEQY
TRBJ2-1 | . | TRBV11-2 | ASSATSSYNEQF
TRBJ1-3 | . | TRBV19 | ASRQQGSGNTIY
TRBJ1-4 | . | TRBV4-3 | ASSQDLGGGEKLF
TRBJ2-1 | TRBD2 | TRBV7-2 | ASSFLTSGRAYEQF
TRBJ2-1 | TRBD1 | TRBV28 | ASSLAQGASEQF
TRBJ2-2 | TRBD2 | TRBV2 | ASSGLAGVVGELF
TRBJ1-2 | . | TRBV7-2 | ASSFGRDNYGYT
TRBJ2-7 | . | TRBV29-1 | SVGGLWGPSYEQY
TRBJ1-2 | . | TRBV7-6 | ASSPRRGGIYGYT
TRBJ2-7 | TRBD2 | TRBV7-6 | ASSLPGTSAAYEQY
TRBJ1-3 | TRBD1 | TRBV3-1/TRBV3-2 | ASSQEFRTGGY
TRBJ1-5 | TRBD1 | TRBV6-5 | ASGTGNQPQH
TRBJ2-2 | TRBD2 | TRBV10-3 | AIRTGLESTGELF
TRBJ2-7 | . | TRBV15 | ATSRDYGGSYEQY
TRBJ2-5 | TRBD1 | TRBV4-1 | ASSQEANGQGQETQY
TRBJ2-7 | . | TRBV15 | ATSRGATRENEQY
TRBJ2-7 | TRBD2 | TRBV28 | ASSLLAGTSGRIYEQY
TRBJ2-2 | . | TRBV7-2 | ASSLTRQNTGELF
TRBJ2-7 | TRBD2 | TRBV25-1 | ASSEGLAGLYEQY
TRBJ1-4 | TRBD1 | TRBV5-1 | ASSLGQGYTWYEKLF
TRBJ2-1 | TRBD2 | TRBV7-3 | ASSSGLAGEDEQF
TRBJ2-7 | TRBD2 | TRBV25-1 | ASSTRRTSENYEQY
TRBJ2-5 | . | TRBV7-9 | ASSSSDYFGETQY
TRBJ2-4 | TRBD1 | TRBV4-3 | ASSPGQGVWGIQY
TRBJ1-1 | TRBD1 | TRBV6-6 | ASSALRTGLNTEAF
TRBJ1-2 | . | TRBV2 | ASSVNSLYGYT
TRBJ2-3 | TRBD2 | TRBV7-6 | ASSSGLADKRDTQY
TRBJ1-1 | TRBD1 | TRBV18 | ASSLIRRDRGIEAF
TRBJ2-7 | . | TRBV4-3 | ASSQDRLQWYEQY
TRBJ2-5 | . | TRBV6-2/TRBV6-3 | ASSTGLTQETQY
TRBJ1-2 | TRBD1 | TRBV10-3 | AISEFGQGLEGYT
TRBJ2-2 | TRBD2 | TRBV15 | ATSRDSLAAYTGELF
TRBJ1-5 | . | TRBV5-6 | ASSPRGVRDQPQH
TRBJ2-2 | . | TRBV29-1 | SVVDSPNTGELF
TRBJ2-3 | TRBD2 | TRBV3-1/TRBV3-2 | ASSARLAGGSDTQY
TRBJ1-6 | . | TRBV6-6 | ASSQAPVTYNSPLH
TRBJ2-2 | TRBD1 | TRBV18 | ASSPGQGTGELF
TRBJ2-5 | TRBD1 | TRBV5-1 | ASSLRLGTAQETQY
TRBJ1-2 | . | TRBV5-6 | ASSREERLDGYT
TRBJ2-7 | TRBD2 | TRBV5-1 | ASSLRTSGGYEQY
TRBJ1-6 | . | TRBV7-2 | ASSLLGRGNSPLH
TRBJ2-2 | TRBD2 | TRBV6-6 | ASTPWGTRITGELF
TRBJ2-1 | . | TRBV28 | ASSLSWAQGNEQF
TRBJ1-1 | . | TRBV12-5 | ASGLVLGRGPDLDTEAF
TRBJ1-6 | TRBD1 | TRBV19 | ASTFRTGRPLH
TRBJ2-3 | . | TRBV7-9 | ASSGWLTGADTQY
TRBJ1-4 | . | TRBV7-8 | ASSFGRGRKEKLF
TRBJ2-3 | TRBD1 | TRBV5-1 | ASSYGQGSTDTQY
TRBJ1-2 | . | TRBV5-5 | ASSWTANYGYT
TRBJ1-2 | . | TRBV5-6 | ASSPGGRRTVNGYT
TRBJ2-2 | TRBD2 | TRBV27 | ASSRGLAGFPGELF
TRBJ2-3 | . | TRBV28 | ASTPPRRNRPSTDTQY
TRBJ1-4 | TRBD1 | TRBV29-1 | SVEGQGNEKLF
TRBJ2-3 | TRBD1 | TRBV4-3 | ASSLDTGGRTDTQY
TRBJ1-2 | . | TRBV28 | ASSLRTAPNYGYT